This T cell receptor (beta chain) was identified during a study of a mutant IDH1 vaccine in newly diagnosed glioma (dated by TCRdb to the early 2020s). Regarding the study in general: The roughly 33 treated patients were approximately 62% male and about 40% female, with a mean age of around 40 years. Prior to enrollment, patients had been given standard therapy consisting of radiotherapy alone, temozolomide alone, or radiochemotherapy with temozolomide, with the combination given to most patients. Peripheral blood was drawn at six visits: V03 (baseline), V05, V07, V10, V12 and V13. For exploratory analyses, fewer than 30 treated patients had longitudinal TCRB deep sequencing done wherever samples were available.

Library preparation employed the immunoSEQ multiplex PCR assay. Rearranged TCR beta chain sequences were amplified with the hsTCRB Kit following the manufacturer's protocol. Sequencing of TCRB libraries was carried out on an Illumina MiSeq. Under the source paper's analysis protocol: Demultiplexing, trimming and gene mapping were performed with the kit vendor's proprietary platform. The table comes from immuneACCESS by way of TCRdb, which keeps in-frame sequences with V and J called. Part of the clones is missing from these tables; in studies checked, under half for an unresolved V gene and the rest for unknown reasons. V and J calls and clone size come straight from that table; D and trimming were deduced from the DNA. The sample table shows some 87,000 clones, and around 80% are seen once. 6.5% to 9.5% of the sample belongs to the ten largest clones. The CDR3 has 16 amino acids, counting the end cysteine and phenylalanine. CDR3 DNA is the only sequence kept; it has 48 bases, read in frame from the first base. Trimming takes 10 bases from V and 4 bases from J, and the germline ends sit 25 bases apart. The CDR1 and CDR2 encoded by the germline V gene are MDHEN and SYDVKM.

Note on this clone: Its recognized antigen is unknown. No base quality values were provided; no much bigger clone lies one nucleotide off.

Overall study outcomes, separate from this receptor: Changes in the top peripheral T cell clonotypes picked up by TCRB sequencing did not appear to be linked to pseudoprogression. PBMC samples for TCRB deep sequencing were selected based on availability. According to the authors, sample limitations meant that analyses of patient blood samples could not be reproduced. Across multiple MHC alleles, vaccine-induced immune responses were seen in roughly 93% of patients.

The intended sense of this specimen's time point label: baseline, week 1 (first vaccination visit). Interpreted using the paper, the treatment or condition label stands for: pre-vaccination baseline after standard-of-care therapy. The donors had newly diagnosed IDH1-mutant astrocytomas of WHO grade 3 or 4 that showed loss of nuclear ATRX. The samples were drawn from NOA16, a multicentre, single-arm, open-label phase I trial in Germany that tested a mutant IDH1 peptide vaccine in humans for the first time. For immunogenicity testing, the blood drawn at visit V03 was used as the baseline sample. The DNeasy Blood and Tissue Kit was used to extract genomic DNA from EDTA blood for TCRB sequencing.

This chain joins TRBV28 to TRBJ1-1; perhaps TRBD1 is the D gene, with 5 bases matching. Sequences were derived from PBMCs, sampled from a glioma patient treated with radiotherapy, temozolomide or both. This clonotype was obtained from a man aged 40-49 years with glioma. CDR3 reads: CATDGRGMGEGTEAFF. The nucleotides read TGTGCCACCGATGGGCGGGGGATGGGAGAAGGCACTGAAGCTTTCTTT.